This TCR beta chain was observed in a study of shared clonotypes between healthy human individuals. The study's findings and limits: Of the naive CD4 clonotypes, roughly 5.5% were shared across a handful of donors. In having few donors, the study represented limited genetic and exposure-history diversity.

Naive CD8 populations comprised CD45RO-negative cells positively selected for CCR7, excluding terminally differentiated effector memory CD45RA+ cells. This clone was detected only once. Its antigen is not identified. At a deep level, the assay was run. Authors' analysis steps: ImmunoSEQ output lacked quality scores and full-length reads, limiting matched filtering. Produced via immunoSEQ multiplex PCR; TCRdb's table is partial and in-frame only. V, J and clone size are those of that table, while D and trimming were read from the DNA. The sample has around 600,000 clones, roughly 98% seen once. This sequence originates from a man aged 25-45 years in good health. The specimen sequenced was naive CD8+ T cells sorted from blood.

CDR3 sequence (DNA): TGTGCCAGCAGCGTAGCAGAGGGGGACCGGGACGTTCATTTCTATGGCTACACCTTC. Its protein product is CASSVAEGDRDVHFYGYTF. The chain has TRBV9 and TRBJ1-2, with D possibly TRBD1 on 6 matching bases. Trimming removed 0 bases from V and 4 bases from J, with 25 bases in between. The CDR3 runs to 19 residues. Germline assignment: CDR1 SGDLS and CDR2 YYNGEE.